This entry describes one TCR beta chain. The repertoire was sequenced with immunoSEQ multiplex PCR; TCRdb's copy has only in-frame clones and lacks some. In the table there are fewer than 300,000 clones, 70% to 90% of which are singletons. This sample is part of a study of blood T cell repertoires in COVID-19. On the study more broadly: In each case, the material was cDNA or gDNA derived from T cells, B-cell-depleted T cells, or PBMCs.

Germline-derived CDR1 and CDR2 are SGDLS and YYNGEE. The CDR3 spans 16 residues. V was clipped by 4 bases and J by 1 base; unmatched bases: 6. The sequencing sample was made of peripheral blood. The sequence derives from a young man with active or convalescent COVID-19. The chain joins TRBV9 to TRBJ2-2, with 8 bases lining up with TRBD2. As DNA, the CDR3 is TGTGCCAGCAGCTTGCGGACTAGCATGAACACCGGGGAGCTGTTTTTT. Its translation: CASSLRTSMNTGELFF.